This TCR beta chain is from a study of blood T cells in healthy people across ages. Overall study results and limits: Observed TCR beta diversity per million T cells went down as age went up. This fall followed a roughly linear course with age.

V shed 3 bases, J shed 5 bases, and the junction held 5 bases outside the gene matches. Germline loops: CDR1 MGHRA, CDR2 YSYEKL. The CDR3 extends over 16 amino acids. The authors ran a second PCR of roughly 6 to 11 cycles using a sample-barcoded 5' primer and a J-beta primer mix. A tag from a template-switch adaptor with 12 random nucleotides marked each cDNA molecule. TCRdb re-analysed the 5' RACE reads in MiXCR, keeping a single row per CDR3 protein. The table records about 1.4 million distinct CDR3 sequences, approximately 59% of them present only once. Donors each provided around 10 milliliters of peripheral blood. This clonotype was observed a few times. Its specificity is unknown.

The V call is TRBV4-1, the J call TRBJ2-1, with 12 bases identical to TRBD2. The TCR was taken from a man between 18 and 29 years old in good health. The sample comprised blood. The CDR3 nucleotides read TGCGCCAGCAGCCAGCTGAGACTAGCGGGGGACAATGAGCAGTTCTTC. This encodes CASSQLRLAGDNEQFF.